A selection of T cell receptor beta chains follows, all from one sample in a study of siplizumab effects on memory and regulatory T cells. Measured with immunoSEQ multiplex PCR; TCRdb has only the in-frame clones, and not every one. The sample comprises over 60,000 clones, 75% to 95% of which are singletons, and around 28% rests with the top ten. The sample comprised CD8+ T cells sorted from blood. The source is a human donor in good health. The CDR3 runs from the conserved cysteine through the conserved F or W. The D gene is left open where the match is weak. Where a row states a size, it is once, few, many or the class of an expanded clone; other rows omit it.

cdr3_nt,cdr3_aa,v_call,d_call,j_call,clone_size
TGTGCCAGCAGCGTAGCGGGACGAGGAGGAAACACCATATATTTT,CASSVAGRGGNTIYF,TRBV9,.,TRBJ1-3,.
TGTGCCAGCAGCTTAGTAGAGGACAGGGGGCATGAAGATACGCAGTATTTT,CASSLVEDRGHEDTQYF,TRBV7-6,TRBD1,TRBJ2-3,.
TGTGCCTGGAGTGTTGTAGGGACAGAGACCCAGTACTTC,CAWSVVGTETQYF,TRBV30,.,TRBJ2-5,.
TGTGCCAGCAGCTTTACAGGCAAACTGTTTTTT,CASSFTGKLFF,TRBV11-3,.,TRBJ1-4,.
TGTGCCAGCAGCTTAGAGGAGGGAGTGAACACCGGGGAGCTGTTTTTT,CASSLEEGVNTGELFF,TRBV7-6,.,TRBJ2-2,.
TGTGCCAGCAGCGGGACAGGGGGCGGAGGAGAGACCCAGTACTTC,CASSGTGGGGETQYF,TRBV12-1,.,TRBJ2-5,.
TGCGCCAGCAGCCAAGATCGAGACTGGGAGCAGTTCTTC,CASSQDRDWEQFF,TRBV4-1,.,TRBJ2-1,once
TGTGCCAGCAGCTTGAGTCGGGGGCTTTCCTACGAGCAGTACTTC,CASSLSRGLSYEQYF,TRBV5-6,.,TRBJ2-7,.
TGTGCCAGGGGCACCCCGGGACAGGGGCTTGGAGAGACCCAGTACTTC,CARGTPGQGLGETQYF,TRBV2,TRBD1,TRBJ2-5,.
TGTGCCAGCAGTCAGGACAGGTTCGGCACAGATACGCAGTATTTT,CASSQDRFGTDTQYF,TRBV7-9,TRBD1,TRBJ2-3,.
TGTGCTAGTGGTTTGGTTATAGGGGCGAACTACGAGCAGTACTTC,CASGLVIGANYEQYF,TRBV12-5,.,TRBJ2-7,.
TGCGCCAGCAGCTTGGCCGATGCAGGTAGCGGGAGCACAGATACGCAGTATTTT,CASSLADAGSGSTDTQYF,TRBV5-1,TRBD2,TRBJ2-3,.
TGTGCCAGCAGAAGGACAGGGGGCGCAGTCTGGGAGCTGTTTTTT,CASRRTGGAVWELFF,TRBV27,TRBD1,TRBJ2-2,.
TGCAGCGTGTCTGGACTAGCGGGGCCCCCAGATACGCAGTATTTT,CSVSGLAGPPDTQYF,TRBV29-1,TRBD2,TRBJ2-3,.
TGTGCCAGCAGCTTAGACGGGTCGTACTACGAGCAGTACTTC,CASSLDGSYYEQYF,TRBV7-9,.,TRBJ2-7,.